Detailed here is one T cell receptor (beta chain). This sample is part of a study of OX40 agonist ivuxolimab in advanced cancers. TCRdb's table, derived via immunoSEQ multiplex PCR, lists solely in-frame clones and lacks some. The table has about 93,000 clones, 89% seen once. The junction had 8 bases not matched to a gene; V was cut back by 0 bases and J by 6 bases. Per the germline V gene, CDR1 is MGHRA and CDR2 is YSYEKL. The CDR3 totals 16 residues. This chain joins TRBV4-1 and TRBJ2-5; TRBD2 agrees at 9 bases. The specimen comprised CD4+ or CD8+ T cells sorted from blood, sampled in a trial of the OX40 agonist ivuxolimab. This TCR was sampled from an adult with an advanced solid tumor such as melanoma, head and neck, liver or kidney cancer. As DNA, the CDR3 is TGCGCCAGCAGCCAAGATCTAGCGGGACACCTCAAGACCCAGTACTTC. Translated, it gives CASSQDLAGHLKTQYF.